These 20 T cell receptor beta chains originate from one sample sequenced in a study of shared clonotypes between healthy human individuals. Repertoires were generated with immunoSEQ multiplex PCR, while TCRdb's copy carries only in-frame clones and drops some. The sample lists over 800,000 clones; 90% to 95% were seen once. Only CD45RO-negative cells positively selected for CCR7 counted as naive CD8 cells, so terminally differentiated effector memory CD45RA+ cells were excluded. The sequenced sample consisted of naive CD8+ T cells sorted from blood. The receptors here all came from a man aged 30-40 years in good health.

The chain employs TRBV4-1 and TRBJ2-5, with unresolved D. V was trimmed by 3 bases and J by 2 bases, leaving 19 bases between them. Germline V gene sequence: CDR1 MGHRA, CDR2 YSYEKL. CDR3 length: 17 residues. Written as DNA, the CDR3 is TGCGCCAGCAGCCATTCTTTTTCCGGCCCCCGACAAGAGACCCAGTACTTC. Encoded protein: CASSHSFSGPRQETQYF.

This chain connects TRBV29-1 to TRBJ2-1; 8 bases align to TRBD2. V trimming: 7 bases; J trimming: 0 bases; junction bases outside the gene matches: 5. Germline assignment: CDR1 SQVTM and CDR2 ANQGSEA. This CDR3 comprises 14 residues. The CDR3 region has the DNA TGCAGCGCGGGGGGGGTTAGCTCCTACAATGAGCAGTTCTTC. It is translated as CSAGGVSSYNEQFF.

The CDR3, as DNA: TGCAGCGTCCCCCCGGGGGACAGGGGTTACGAGCAGTACTTC. Encoded protein: CSVPPGDRGYEQYF. The chain couples TRBV29-1 to TRBJ2-7; TRBD1 agrees at 10 bases. V lost 6 bases to trimming and J lost 4 bases; unmatched junction nucleotides: 9. The V gene's germline CDR1 is SQVTM and CDR2 ANQGSEA. CDR3 length: 14 amino acids.

The chain combines TRBV4-3 with TRBJ2-7, with D perhaps matching TRBD1 (5 bases). Germline V CDR1 and CDR2: LGHNA, YSLEER. The CDR3 has 16 residues. V was cut by 0 bases and J by 3 bases, with 15 bases left in between. DNA for the CDR3: TGCGCCAGCAGCCAAGATCGTTCGGCTAGGGGCTACGAGCAGTACTTC. This codes for CASSQDRSARGYEQYF.

The chain joins TRBV14 to TRBJ2-7; tentative D call: TRBD2 (6 bases). Germline loops: CDR1 SGHDN, CDR2 FVKESK. V was trimmed by 4 bases and J by 4 bases, leaving 20 bases between them. This CDR3 comprises 16 residues. CDR3 DNA: TGTGCCAGCAGCCCCGTGATTGGACGGGAGAATTACGAGCAGTACTTC. The encoded protein is CASSPVIGRENYEQYF.

The rearrangement uses TRBV23-1 and TRBJ2-1; no clear D gene. TRBV23-1 is recorded as an ORF, its role being uncertain. Trimming removed 0 bases at V and 6 bases at J, with 3 bases between. The CDR3 spans 12 residues. The DNA of the CDR3 is TGCGCCAGCAGTCAATCAGGCAATGAGCAGTTCTTC. Its translation is CASSQSGNEQFF.

The chain carries TRBV7-9 and TRBJ2-2, with D unclear. Trimming left V 10 bases short and J 5 bases short, with 5 bases between. CDR3 length equals 10 residues. Per the germline V gene, CDR1 is SEHNR and CDR2 is FQNEAQ (reference sequence). CDR3 loop: CAIATGELFF. CDR3 coding DNA: TGTGCCATCGCGACCGGGGAGCTGTTTTTT.

The chain links TRBV9 to TRBJ1-2; 9 nucleotides agree with TRBD1. This CDR3 spans 12 amino acids. Germline CDR1 reads SGDLS; CDR2 reads YYNGEE. J was trimmed by 4 bases and V by 7 bases; bases with no gene match: 2. The CDR3 DNA reads as TGTGCCAGCGGGACAGGGACCTATGGCTACACCTTC. Encoded protein: CASGTGTYGYTF.

The chain employs TRBV6-6 and TRBJ1-4; D is possibly TRBD1 (5 bases). V lost 5 bases and J 4 bases, leaving 17 bases between the germline ends. Germline loops: CDR1 MNHNY, CDR2 SVGAGI (reference sequence). The CDR3 runs to 16 residues. CDR3 in amino acids: CASSPSGTEINEKLFF. As DNA, the CDR3 is TGTGCCAGCAGTCCCTCCGGGACCGAGATTAATGAAAAACTGTTTTTT.

The chain combines TRBV5-6 with TRBJ1-2; no definite D call. CDR1 and CDR2 (germline): SGHDT, YYEEEE. The CDR3 loop spans 13 amino acids. V lost 4 bases to trimming and J lost 0 bases, with 7 bases between them. The CDR3 nucleotides read TGTGCCAGCAGCCTTCAAGCTAACTATGGCTACACCTTC. It translates to CASSLQANYGYTF. Full variable domain (rest looked up from reference TRBV5-6 and TRBJ1-2): DAGVTQSPTHLIKTRGQQVTLRCSPKSGHDTVSWYQQALGQGPQFIFQYYEEEERQRGNFPDRFSGHQFPNYSSELNVNALLLGDSALYLCASSLQANYGYTFGSGTRLTVV.

The chain combines TRBV11-2 with TRBJ2-1; D gene ambiguous. V lost 5 bases and J lost 0, with 8 bases in between. The CDR3 consists of 14 residues. Germline values: CDR1 SGHAT, CDR2 FQNNGV. CDR3 sequence (DNA): TGTGCCAGCAGCAGACTGACCTCCTACAATGAGCAGTTCTTC. Translation: CASSRLTSYNEQFF.

As for this clone: A junction end diverges from the germline sequence, so it may reflect a read error. The CDR3 reads CASSFDKGYEQYF. For the CDR3, the DNA is TGTGCTAGCAGCTTTGACAAGGGGTACGAGCAGTACTTC. This chain uses TRBV7-7 with TRBJ2-7; TRBD1 might be the D (5 bases). The germline V gene encodes CDR1 SSHAT and CDR2 FNYEAQ (reference sequence). CDR3 length equals 13 residues. Using reference TRBV7-7 and TRBJ2-7 for the parts outside the CDR3, the full variable domain is GAGVSQSPRYKVTKRGQDVTLRCDPISSHATLYWYQQALGQGPEFLTYFNYEAQPDKSGLPSDRFSAERPEGSISTLTIQRTEQRDSAMYRCASSFDKGYEQYFGPGTRLTVT.

The chain employs TRBV6-1 and TRBJ1-5; D uncertain. CDR1 MNHNS and CDR2 SASEGT come from the germline V gene. CDR3 size: 15 residues. Trimming stripped 6 bases from V and 3 bases from J, with 15 bases between. The CDR3 region has the DNA TGTGCCAGCAGGACCAGGTTTCGCCCCAATCAGCCCCAGCATTTT. This translates into CASRTRFRPNQPQHF.

The V call is TRBV2, the J call TRBJ1-1; D gene uncertain. The germline gives CDR1 SNHLY, CDR2 FYNNEI. The CDR3 spans 14 residues. Trimming left V 3 bases short and J 1 base short, with 9 bases between. CDR3 nucleotide sequence: TGTGCCAGCAGTGATTTGGGTAGGAACACTGAAGCTTTCTTT. Translated: CASSDLGRNTEAFF.

The CDR3 sequence is CASSQDGYEQYF. In DNA, the CDR3 is TGTGCCAGCAGCCAGGACGGCTACGAGCAGTACTTC. The chain is built from TRBV7-3 and TRBJ2-7; D is uncertain. Germline V gene data show CDR1 as SGHTA and CDR2 as FQGTGA. Trimming took 5 bases from V and 3 from J, leaving 8 bases between them. The CDR3 has 12 residues.

J is TRBJ2-7 and V is TRBV10-3; TRBD1 matches 12 bases. Trimming removed 3 bases from V and 6 bases from J; junction bases left unmatched: 3. Germline CDR1 reads ENHRY; CDR2 reads SYGVKD. The CDR3 sequence is 14 residues long. CDR3: CAISEGTGGLEQYF. CDR3 coding DNA: TGTGCCATCAGTGAAGGGACAGGGGGCCTCGAGCAGTACTTC.

This clone has just one count. The same CDR3 can be traced to other DNA sequences in this sample. The chain uses TRBV27 and TRBJ2-7; D is tentatively TRBD1 or TRBD2 (6 bases each). The CDR3 runs 14 residues. CDR1 is MNHEY, CDR2 SMNVEV, per germline (reference sequence). V lost 3 bases and J 0 bases, leaving 9 bases between the germline ends. The DNA of the CDR3 is TGTGCCAGCAGTTTCGGGGGCAACTCCTACGAGCAGTACTTC. Its protein product is CASSFGGNSYEQYF.

The chain joins TRBV28 to TRBJ2-5; TRBD2 matches 9 bases. The CDR3 extends over 16 amino acids. Germline CDR1 reads MDHEN; CDR2 reads SYDVKM. J gave up 1 base and V 2 bases, and 5 bases lay outside the gene matches. CDR3 region: CASSLPSSGIQETQYF. The DNA of the CDR3 is TGTGCCAGCAGTTTACCTTCTAGCGGGATCCAAGAGACCCAGTACTTC.

This clone was seen once. The rearrangement uses TRBV28 and TRBJ1-1, with 9 bases fitting TRBD1. Trimming removed 1 base from V and 6 bases from J; junction bases left unmatched: 9. Germline CDR1 is MDHEN and CDR2 is SYDVKM. The CDR3 extends over 16 amino acids. CDR3 sequence: CASSLLGGTGLAEAFF. The DNA for the CDR3 is TGTGCCAGCAGTTTATTAGGAGGGACAGGGCTGGCTGAAGCTTTCTTT.

The chain couples TRBV28 to TRBJ2-5, with 8 bases identical to TRBD1. Germline trimming cut 4 bases from V and 5 bases from J; bases unmatched to any gene: 9. This CDR3 has 15 residues. Germline V CDR1 and CDR2: MDHEN, SYDVKM. DNA for the CDR3: TGTGCCAGCAGTTCGCCCGGGACAGGCGGGGAGACCCAGTACTTC. It is translated as CASSSPGTGGETQYF.